This passage covers 8 T cell receptor beta chains from one sample sequenced in a study of T cell responses to AZD1222 COVID-19 vaccine. Using immunoSEQ multiplex PCR, the repertoire was profiled, and TCRdb retains in-frame clones only, with some absent. The sample yields about 100,000 clones, less than 90% seen once. The specimen comprised peripheral blood, sampled on day 0 of AZD1222 vaccination. These receptors all come from an adult in good health.

The V gene is TRBV4-2, the J gene TRBJ1-6, with 7 bases fitting TRBD1. V shed 3 bases, J shed 10 bases, and the junction held 9 bases outside the gene matches. The length of the CDR3 is 15 residues. The germline V gene encodes CDR1 LGHNA and CDR2 YNFKEQ. This chain's CDR3 is CASSQWPGGRSPLHF. The CDR3 coding sequence is TGTGCCAGCAGCCAGTGGCCAGGGGGAAGATCACCCCTCCACTTT.

This chain uses TRBV10-1 with TRBJ1-1; D remains unclear. This CDR3 spans 14 amino acids. From germline, CDR1 is WNHNN and CDR2 SYGVQD (reference sequence). The ends were cut back, 5 bases at V and 4 bases at J, with 14 bases in the middle. The CDR3 nucleotides are TGCGCCAGCAGTTTACGGAGACAAGCCACTGAAGCTTTCTTT. This translates into CASSLRRQATEAFF.

The rearrangement links TRBV5-5 to TRBJ1-2; D is unclear. CDR3 size: 13 residues. Germline-derived CDR1 and CDR2 are SGHKS and YYEKEE (reference sequence). V was cut by 6 bases and J by 2 bases, with 11 bases left in between. The CDR3 DNA sequence: TGTGCCAGCACCGATGTCTTAAACTATGGCTACACCTTC. Its translation: CASTDVLNYGYTF.

This sequence joins TRBV3-1 (or the pseudogene TRBV3-2) and TRBJ2-1; D is possibly TRBD1 or TRBD2 (5 bases each). V was pared by 1 base and J by 10 bases, with 14 bases between. The V gene's germline CDR1 is LGHDT and CDR2 YNNKEL (reference sequence). The CDR3 has 14 residues. CDR3 sequence: CASSQVGQGGEQFF. The CDR3 DNA is TGTGCCAGCAGCCAAGTCGGTCAGGGCGGGGAGCAGTTCTTC.

The chain combines TRBV6-1 with TRBJ2-7; D uncertain. The CDR3 is made up of 13 amino acids. V was cut by 1 base and J by 7 bases, with 11 bases left in between. Germline V gene data show CDR1 as MNHNS and CDR2 as SASEGT. As DNA, the CDR3 is TGTGCCAGCAGTGAAGTTTGGTTGGGGGAGCAGTACTTC. This encodes CASSEVWLGEQYF.

The rearrangement links TRBV15 to TRBJ2-5; D possibly corresponds to TRBD1 (5 bases). The V gene's germline CDR1 is LNHNV and CDR2 YYDKDF (reference sequence). Trimming took off 0 bases at V and 3 bases at J, with 11 bases between the two ends. The CDR3 runs 15 residues. As DNA, the CDR3 is TGTGCCACCAGCAGAGATAGATTGACAGAAGAGACCCAGTACTTC. Protein sequence: CATSRDRLTEETQYF. The entire variable domain, with the rest obtained from reference TRBV15 and TRBJ2-5, is as follows: DAMVIQNPRYQVTQFGKPVTLSCSQTLNHNVMYWYQQKSSQAPKLLFHYYDKDFNNEADTPDNFQSRRPNTSFCFLDIRSPGLGDTAMYLCATSRDRLTEETQYFGPGTRLLVL.

This rearrangement joins TRBV11-3 to TRBJ2-2; 8 bases are a match to TRBD1. The CDR3 runs to 16 residues. Germline V CDR1 and CDR2: SGHNT, YENEEA. Losses at the gene ends were 5 bases for V and 4 bases for J; bases not matched to a gene: 9. The chain's CDR3 is CASSRRQGTSTGELFF. The CDR3 bases are TGTGCCAGCAGCCGCCGACAGGGGACGAGCACCGGGGAGCTGTTTTTT.

This clone was detected a few times. J is TRBJ2-2 and V is TRBV6-2 or TRBV6-3; TRBD2 is a possible D gene (6 bases). CDR3 length: 15 amino acids. V lost 5 bases and J lost 4, with 14 bases in between. Germline V CDR1 and CDR2: MNHEY, SVGEGT. CDR3 sequence: CASSTSTRATGELFF. DNA for the CDR3: TGTGCCAGCAGTACCTCGACTAGAGCCACCGGGGAGCTGTTTTTT.